One and the same sample provided the 26 T cell receptor beta chains below, sequenced in a study of CD8+ T cells in alopecia areata. Once RNA had been extracted, it was reverse transcribed into cDNA to act as the sequencing template. Some clones are missing from TCRdb's copy, which holds only in-frame ones; the method was immunoSEQ multiplex PCR. The sample consists of over 200,000 clones, about 60% of them appearing once. Sequenced material: CD4+ T cells sorted from blood, taken at week 0. The receptors stem from a human donor with alopecia areata.

The chain recombines TRBV28 with TRBJ2-4; perhaps TRBD1 as D (6 bases). Deletions cut 3 bases from V and 4 bases from J, with 7 bases between. This CDR3 region has 13 residues. Germline V gene lookup returns CDR1 MDHEN and CDR2 SYDVKM. CDR3 loop: CASSFQGKNIQYF. The CDR3 coding sequence is TGTGCCAGCAGTTTCCAGGGGAAAAACATTCAGTACTTC.

This clone has only a few counts. This chain connects TRBV29-1 to TRBJ1-1, with D unclear. The CDR3 is 14 residues long. Germline V CDR1 and CDR2: SQVTM, ANQGSEA. V dropped 6 bases and J dropped 0 bases, with 14 bases sitting between them. CDR3 residues: CSVASPQMNTEAFF. In DNA form, the CDR3 reads TGCAGCGTCGCCTCGCCACAAATGAACACTGAAGCTTTCTTT.

The chain combines TRBV29-1 with TRBJ2-7; 7 bases agree with TRBD1. Losses at the gene ends were 4 bases for V and 5 bases for J; bases not matched to a gene: 5. The CDR3 is 12 amino acids. Germline values: CDR1 SQVTM, CDR2 ANQGSEA. CDR3 in amino acids: CSVGQGDNEQYF. CDR3 DNA sequence: TGCAGCGTTGGACAGGGTGACAACGAGCAGTACTTC.

V gene TRBV6-5 combines with J gene TRBJ1-2; D ambiguous. Trimming left V 8 bases short and J 5 bases short, with 12 bases between. The germline V gene has CDR1 MNHEY and CDR2 SVGAGI. CDR3 length: 12 residues. CDR3 sequence reads: CASGSGRYGYTF. CDR3 DNA: TGTGCCAGCGGCTCGGGCCGATATGGCTACACCTTC.

The rearrangement uses TRBV2 and TRBJ1-2, with D maybe TRBD1 (5 bases). The CDR3 is made up of 13 amino acids. V shed 2 bases and J shed 6 bases, with 10 bases lying between them. Germline-derived CDR1 and CDR2 are SNHLY and FYNNEI. CDR3 nucleotides: TGTGCCAGCAGTGAAAGACAGTGGAATGGCTACACCTTC. This codes for CASSERQWNGYTF.

In its sample, this clone was seen once. The chain joins TRBV30 to TRBJ1-1, with D possibly being TRBD1 (5 bases). Trimming removed 1 base from V and 6 bases from J, with 12 bases in between. Germline-derived CDR1 and CDR2 are GTSNPN and SVGIG (reference sequence). The CDR3 extends over 13 amino acids. The CDR3 bases are TGTGCCTGGAGTGGGACATGGGCCGCTGAAGCTTTCTTT. Encoded protein: CAWSGTWAAEAFF.

CDR3 region: CASSAGTSGELFF. CDR3 coding DNA: TGTGCCAGCAGCGCTGGGACTAGCGGGGAGCTGTTTTTT. This chain uses TRBV7-9 with TRBJ2-2; 8 bases are shared with TRBD2. Losses at the gene ends were 5 bases for V and 7 bases for J; bases not matched to a gene: 3. In germline, CDR1 is SEHNR, CDR2 FQNEAQ (reference sequence). The CDR3 covers 13 residues.

The chain uses TRBV5-6 and TRBJ2-7; unclear D gene. The ends were cut back, 0 bases at V and 9 bases at J, with 7 bases in the middle. Germline V gene sequence: CDR1 SGHDT, CDR2 YYEEEE. This CDR3 has 11 amino acids. CDR3 region: CASSLGSGQYF. The DNA of the CDR3 is TGTGCCAGCAGCTTGGGTTCCGGGCAGTACTTC. The full variable domain, rest sourced from reference TRBV5-6 and TRBJ2-7, is DAGVTQSPTHLIKTRGQQVTLRCSPKSGHDTVSWYQQALGQGPQFIFQYYEEEERQRGNFPDRFSGHQFPNYSSELNVNALLLGDSALYLCASSLGSGQYFGPGTRLTVT.

The CDR3 sequence is CASSFSGGGNEQFF. DNA of the CDR3: TGTGCCAGCAGCTTCTCGGGAGGGGGAAATGAGCAGTTCTTC. The V gene is TRBV13, the J gene TRBJ2-1; 8 bases are shared with TRBD2. CDR1 is PRHDT, CDR2 FYEKMQ, per germline (reference sequence). J gave up 7 bases and V 3 bases, and 5 bases lay outside the gene matches. The CDR3 sequence is 14 residues long.

This clone has just a few counts. V and J are TRBV11-2 and TRBJ2-2, with a possible D match to TRBD1 (5 bases). Trimming pared 5 bases from V and 8 bases from J, leaving 12 bases between. CDR3 length: 13 amino acids. Germline-derived CDR1 and CDR2 are SGHAT and FQNNGV. The CDR3 sequence is CASSRTNAGELFF. CDR3 in DNA: TGTGCCAGCAGCAGGACAAACGCGGGGGAGCTGTTTTTT.

CDR3 sequence: CASTPLGTSGILGGTDTQYF. DNA of the CDR3: TGCGCCAGCACCCCCCTCGGGACTAGCGGCATTCTAGGTGGCACAGATACGCAGTATTTT. This chain links TRBV10-2 with TRBJ2-3; TRBD2 matches at 11 bases. This CDR3 contains 20 residues. The trim removed 7 bases at V and 1 base at J, leaving 19 bases unmatched. Germline lookup yields CDR1 WSHSY and CDR2 SAAADI.

This clone was found a few times. The chain has TRBV5-1 and TRBJ2-7; D is perhaps TRBD1 (5 bases). V was clipped by 0 bases and J by 3 bases, with 13 bases between them. The germline CDR1 and CDR2 sequences are SGHRS and YFSETQ. The CDR3 runs 15 residues. CDR3 nucleotide sequence: TGCGCCAGCAGCTTGGCAGGGCGGACAAACTACGAGCAGTACTTC. As protein: CASSLAGRTNYEQYF.

This clone was found a few times. The V gene is TRBV7-8, the J gene TRBJ2-5; D is uncertain. The germline V gene has CDR1 SGHVS and CDR2 FQNEAQ. The CDR3 totals 15 residues. Trimming cost V 5 bases and J 3 bases, with 16 bases left between them. CDR3 in amino acids: CASSKSRPAKETQYF. DNA of the CDR3: TGTGCCAGCAGCAAAAGTCGGCCAGCCAAAGAGACCCAGTACTTC. Variable domain in full (rest from reference TRBV7-8 and TRBJ2-5): GAGVSQSPRYKVAKRGQDVALRCDPISGHVSLFWYQQALGQGPEFLTYFQNEAQLDKSGLPSDRFFAERPEGSVSTLKIQRTQQEDSAVYLCASSKSRPAKETQYFGPGTRLLVL.

This chain uses TRBV7-6 with TRBJ2-5; 12 nucleotides line up with TRBD1. The CDR3 runs to 15 residues. The germline V gene has CDR1 SGHVS and CDR2 FNYEAQ. V lost 5 bases and J lost 4; bases outside the gene matches: 5. The CDR3 region is CASSTPGQGAETQYF. Here the CDR3 DNA reads TGTGCCAGCAGCACGCCGGGACAGGGGGCAGAGACCCAGTACTTC.

This clone was counted many times. The V gene is TRBV7-9, the J gene TRBJ1-4; D remains unclear. This CDR3 region has 17 residues. In germline, CDR1 is SEHNR, CDR2 FQNEAQ (reference sequence). V lost 5 bases and J lost 5, with 21 bases in between. The chain's CDR3 is CASSPGRAQIINEKLFF. The CDR3 DNA follows: TGTGCCAGCAGCCCAGGACGAGCCCAAATAATCAATGAAAAACTGTTTTTT.

This clone was picked up one time. This chain uses TRBV23-1 with TRBJ2-7, with 10 bases that match TRBD1. TRBV23-1 is an ORF for which the function is uncertain. V was pared by 4 bases and J by 2 bases, with 5 bases of the junction left unmatched. There are 15 residues in the CDR3. The CDR3 sequence is CASSRGTGAPYEQYF. CDR3 bases: TGCGCCAGCAGTCGAGGGACAGGGGCCCCCTACGAGCAGTACTTC.

This clone has more than one count but fewer than ten. The V call is TRBV18, the J call TRBJ1-2; 7 positions agree with TRBD1. This CDR3 is 15 amino acids long. Germline loops: CDR1 KGHSH, CDR2 LQKENI. V lost 3 bases, J lost 1 base, and 5 bases stayed unmatched. The CDR3 sequence is CASSPGTVGNYGYTF. In nucleotides, the CDR3 is TGTGCCAGCTCACCCGGGACAGTGGGTAACTATGGCTACACCTTC.

The chain carries TRBV5-1 and TRBJ2-3; TRBD2 matches 9 bases. Germline V gene data show CDR1 as SGHRS and CDR2 as YFSETQ. The V segment lost 1 base and the J segment 9 bases; nucleotides outside the gene matches: 9. The CDR3 spans 15 residues. The CDR3: CASSLRPSGTRTQYF. The CDR3 nucleotides are TGCGCCAGCAGCTTGCGTCCTAGCGGGACCAGGACGCAGTATTTT. Combining the CDR3 with reference TRBV5-1 and TRBJ2-3 gives the whole variable domain KAGVTQTPRYLIKTRGQQVTLSCSPISGHRSVSWYQQTPGQGLQFLFEYFSETQRNKGNFPGRFSGRQFSNSRSEMNVSTLELGDSALYLCASSLRPSGTRTQYFGPGTRLTVL.

The rearrangement links TRBV5-1 to TRBJ2-7; TRBD2 aligns across 11 bases. Per germline, CDR1 SGHRS and CDR2 YFSETQ. J gave up 0 bases and V 0 bases, and 8 bases lay outside the gene matches. The CDR3 has 18 residues. Here the CDR3 reads CASSLAGTGTSGSYEQYF. As DNA, the CDR3 is TGCGCCAGCAGCTTGGCGGGAACCGGGACTAGCGGCTCCTACGAGCAGTACTTC.

The chain employs TRBV7-6 and TRBJ2-7; no firm D call. Germline lookup yields CDR1 SGHVS and CDR2 FNYEAQ. The V and J ends lost 0 bases and 5 bases respectively, with 8 bases between them. This CDR3 region has 13 residues. The CDR3 reads CASSLAGKDEQYF. CDR3 DNA: TGTGCCAGCAGCTTAGCAGGGAAGGACGAGCAGTACTTC.

V usage is TRBV5-1 and J usage is TRBJ1-1; unclear D gene. Between the trimmed V and J ends, which lost 3 bases and 1 base, there was a span of 10 bases. CDR1 and CDR2 from the germline V gene are SGHRS and YFSETQ. The CDR3 covers 14 residues. The CDR3 bases are TGCGCCAGCAGCTCCGACGGAAGGAACACTGAAGCTTTCTTT. Translating it yields CASSSDGRNTEAFF.

This clone showed up just a few times. This sequence joins TRBV2 and TRBJ1-5; D is undetermined. Germline V lookup: CDR1 SNHLY, CDR2 FYNNEI. V was clipped by 4 bases and J by 2 bases, with 9 bases between them. The CDR3 has 14 amino acids. In DNA, the CDR3 is TGTGCCAGCAGTGTTTTGGGTGGCAATCAGCCCCAGCATTTT. Residues: CASSVLGGNQPQHF.

The CDR3 DNA reads TGTGCCAGCAGAAAGGTGGGGGGTCGGAGGGTAGATACGCAGTATTTT. It is translated as CASRKVGGRRVDTQYF. The chain recombines TRBV7-2 with TRBJ2-3, with D possibly being TRBD2 (6 bases). The CDR3 spans 16 residues. Germline CDR1 is SGHTA and CDR2 is FQGNSA. The V gene lost 6 bases and the J gene lost 5 bases, with 21 bases spanning the gap.

This chain joins TRBV30 and TRBJ2-7; 12 bases map to TRBD2. Germline CDR1 reads GTSNPN; CDR2 reads SVGIG (reference sequence). The CDR3 consists of 20 residues. Trimming cost V 3 bases and J 2 bases; bases outside gene matches: 20. The CDR3 DNA reads TGTGCCTGGAGCATCAGGACCCGACTAGCGGGGGTGAATCTACCCTACGAGCAGTACTTC. It specifies CAWSIRTRLAGVNLPYEQYF.

The rearrangement uses TRBV14 and TRBJ1-1; TRBD1 is a possible D gene (6 bases). V lost 1 base, J lost 6 bases, and 9 bases lay in between. Looked up from germline, CDR1 is SGHDN and CDR2 is FVKESK. This CDR3 has 13 residues. DNA of the CDR3: TGTGCCAGCAGCCAAGCGGGGGGCCCTGAAGCTTTCTTT. It is translated as CASSQAGGPEAFF.

This chain connects TRBV29-1 to TRBJ1-1; the D is unclear. The CDR3 loop spans 10 amino acids. Germline values: CDR1 SQVTM, CDR2 ANQGSEA. V was clipped by 6 bases and J by 4 bases, with 6 bases between them. The CDR3 protein is CSVMSTEAFF. For the CDR3, the DNA is TGCAGCGTGATGAGCACTGAAGCTTTCTTT.